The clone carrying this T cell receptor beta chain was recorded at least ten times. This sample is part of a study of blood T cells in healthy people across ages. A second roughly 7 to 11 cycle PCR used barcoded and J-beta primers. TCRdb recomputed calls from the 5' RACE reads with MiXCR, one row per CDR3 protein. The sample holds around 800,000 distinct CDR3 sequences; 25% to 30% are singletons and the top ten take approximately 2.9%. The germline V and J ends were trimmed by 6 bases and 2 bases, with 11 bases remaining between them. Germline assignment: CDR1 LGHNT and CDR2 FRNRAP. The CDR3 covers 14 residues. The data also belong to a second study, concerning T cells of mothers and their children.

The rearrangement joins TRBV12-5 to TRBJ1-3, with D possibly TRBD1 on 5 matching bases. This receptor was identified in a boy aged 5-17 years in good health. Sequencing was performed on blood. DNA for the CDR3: TGTGCTAGTGGACGGGACTTCACTGGAAACACCATATATTTT. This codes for CASGRDFTGNTIYF.